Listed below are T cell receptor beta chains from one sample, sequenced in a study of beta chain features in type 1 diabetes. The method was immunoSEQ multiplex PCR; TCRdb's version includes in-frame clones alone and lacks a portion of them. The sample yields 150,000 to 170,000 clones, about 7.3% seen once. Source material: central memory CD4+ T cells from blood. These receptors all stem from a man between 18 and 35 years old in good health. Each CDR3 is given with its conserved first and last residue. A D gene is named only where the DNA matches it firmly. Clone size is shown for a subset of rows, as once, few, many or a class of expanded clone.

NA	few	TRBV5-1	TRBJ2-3	TGCGCCAGCAGCTTGGTGCCGGCGGGTACGCAGTATTTT	CASSLVPAGTQYF
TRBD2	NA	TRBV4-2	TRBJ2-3	TGTGCCAGCAGCCCTCTAGCGGGACCCTCTAGCACAGATACGCAGTATTTT	CASSPLAGPSSTDTQYF
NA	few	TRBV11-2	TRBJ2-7	TGTGCCAGCAGCCCACTGCGGCAGGGAGGCGAGCAGTACTTC	CASSPLRQGGEQYF
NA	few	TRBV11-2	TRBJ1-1	TGTGCCAGCAGCTATGGGACAAAAGCTGAAGCTTTCTTT	CASSYGTKAEAFF
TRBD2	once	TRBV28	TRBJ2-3	TGTGCCAGCAGTTCCCGACTAGCGGGAATGAAACAAGCAGATACGCAGTATTTT	CASSSRLAGMKQADTQYF
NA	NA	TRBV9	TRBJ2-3	TGTGCCAGCAGCGTGGCCCCTAGCGCTGGTACTAAGACAGATACGCAGTATTTT	CASSVAPSAGTKTDTQYF
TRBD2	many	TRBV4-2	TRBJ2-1	TGTGCCAGCACCGATAGCGGGGGGGCAGGGAATGAGCAGTTCTTC	CASTDSGGAGNEQFF
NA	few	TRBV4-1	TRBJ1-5	TGCGCCAGCAGCCAAGATTCGACAGCTTATAGCAATCAGCCCCAGCATTTT	CASSQDSTAYSNQPQHF
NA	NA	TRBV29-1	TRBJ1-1	TGCAGCGTTGAAAAACGGGGAGGAGGCACTGAAGCTTTCTTT	CSVEKRGGGTEAFF
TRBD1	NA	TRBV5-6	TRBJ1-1	TGTGCCAGCAGCTGGGACAGGGCCACTGAAGCTTTCTTT	CASSWDRATEAFF
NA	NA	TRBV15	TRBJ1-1	TGTGCCACCAGCACAGACAGGAACACTGAAGCTTTCTTT	CATSTDRNTEAFF
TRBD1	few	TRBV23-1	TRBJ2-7	TGCGCCAGCAGTCCCCGGTTGAGCCGACAAGCTAAAATGACAGGGTACGAGCAGTACTTC	CASSPRLSRQAKMTGYEQYF
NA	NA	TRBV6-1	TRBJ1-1	TGTGCCAGCAGCGACAGAACCGGGAGGAACACTGAAGCTTTCTTT	CASSDRTGRNTEAFF
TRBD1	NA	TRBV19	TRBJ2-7	TGTGCCAGTACCCCGGGACAGAGGTCCTACGAGCAGTACTTC	CASTPGQRSYEQYF
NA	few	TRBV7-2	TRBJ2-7	TGTGCCAGCAGCCCGAGGGGGGGGCCCTACGAGCAGTACTTC	CASSPRGGPYEQYF
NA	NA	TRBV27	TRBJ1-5	TGTGCCAGCAGTTTGGTGGCAGGGTATCAGCCCCAGCATTTT	CASSLVAGYQPQHF
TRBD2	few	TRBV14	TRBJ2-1	TGTGCCAGCAGCCAAGTTATGCTAGCGGGAGATGAGCAGTTCTTC	CASSQVMLAGDEQFF
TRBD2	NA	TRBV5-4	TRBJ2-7	TGTGCCAGCAGCAAGCGGGGGGCGACCTACGAGCAGTACTTC	CASSKRGATYEQYF
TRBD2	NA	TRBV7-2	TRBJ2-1	TGTGCCAGCAGCCCAGGACTAGCGGGGTACAATGAGCAGTTCTTC	CASSPGLAGYNEQFF
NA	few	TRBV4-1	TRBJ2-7	TGCGCCAGCAGCCAAGCCCACCTAGCATCGACCTACGAGCAGTACTTC	CASSQAHLASTYEQYF
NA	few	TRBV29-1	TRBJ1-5	TGCAGCGTTGATGAGGGAGCGGATCAGCCCCAGCATTTT	CSVDEGADQPQHF
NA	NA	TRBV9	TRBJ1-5	TGTGCCAGCGGACAGAGGGATCAGCCCCAGCATTTT	CASGQRDQPQHF
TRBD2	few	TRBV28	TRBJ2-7	TGTGCCAGCAGGGATAGCGGGGGCCCTAGCTCCTACGAGCAGTACTTC	CASRDSGGPSSYEQYF
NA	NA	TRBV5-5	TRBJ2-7	TGTGCCAGCAGCTTGAGAGCGGACTACGAGCAGTACTTC	CASSLRADYEQYF
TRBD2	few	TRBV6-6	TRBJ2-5	TGTGCCAGCAGTACAACTAGCGACCAAGAGACCCAGTACTTC	CASSTTSDQETQYF
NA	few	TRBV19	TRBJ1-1	TGTGCCAGTAGTGAATCGGGGGGGGAGACTGAAGCTTTCTTT	CASSESGGETEAFF
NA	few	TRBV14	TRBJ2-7	TGTGCCAGCAGCCAGGCCATAGGACAGTCCCCCGACGCTTACGAGCAGTACTTC	CASSQAIGQSPDAYEQYF
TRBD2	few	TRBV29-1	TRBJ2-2	TGCAGCGTTGAAGTGGGGGGAGGGATGGCCGGGGAGCTGTTTTTT	CSVEVGGGMAGELFF
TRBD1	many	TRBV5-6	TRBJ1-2	TGTGCCAGCAGCGTGGGGACAGTTGGCTACACCTTC	CASSVGTVGYTF
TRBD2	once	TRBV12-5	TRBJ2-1	TGTGCTAGTGGTTTAGGTAGCGGGAATCTCAATGAGCAGTTCTTC	CASGLGSGNLNEQFF
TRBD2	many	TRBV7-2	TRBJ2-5	TGTGCCAGCAGCCCAACTAGCGTGCAAGAGACCCAGTACTTC	CASSPTSVQETQYF
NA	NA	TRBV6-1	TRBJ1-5	TGTGCCAGCAGTGAGAGACAGCTCAATAGCAATCAGCCCCAGCATTTT	CASSERQLNSNQPQHF
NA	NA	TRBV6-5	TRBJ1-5	TGTGCCAGCAGTTACTCTTTAGATCAGCCCCAGCATTTT	CASSYSLDQPQHF
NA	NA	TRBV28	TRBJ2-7	TGTGCCAGCAAAAGCAGGGTTCAGTACGAGCAGTACTTC	CASKSRVQYEQYF
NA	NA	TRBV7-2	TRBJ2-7	TGTGCCAGCAGCCTACAGGAGAGCTCCTACGAGCAGTACTTC	CASSLQESSYEQYF
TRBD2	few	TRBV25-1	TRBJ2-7	TGTGCCAGCAGTGATCCGACTAGCGGGGGATGGGAGCAGTACTTC	CASSDPTSGGWEQYF
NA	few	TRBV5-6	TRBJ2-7	TGTGCCAGCAGCGGGAATAGCAGGGGGGCCTCCTACGAGCAGTACTTC	CASSGNSRGASYEQYF
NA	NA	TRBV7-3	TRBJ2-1	TGTGCCAGCAGCCTAGACAGAACCTACAATGAGCAGTTCTTC	CASSLDRTYNEQFF
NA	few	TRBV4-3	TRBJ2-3	TGCGCCAGCAGCCAAGAGGCGGCTAGAGGAATTAGCACAGATACGCAGTATTTT	CASSQEAARGISTDTQYF
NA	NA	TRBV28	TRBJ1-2	TGTGCCAGCAGTTTGGGGGGGGAAGCTAACTATGGCTACACCTTC	CASSLGGEANYGYTF
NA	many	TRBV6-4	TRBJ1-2	TGTGCCAGCAGTGACGGCAGGGGCTTC	CASSDGRGF
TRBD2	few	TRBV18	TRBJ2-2	TGTGCCAGCTCACCGGCGCTAGCGGGTACCGGGGAGCTGTTTTTT	CASSPALAGTGELFF
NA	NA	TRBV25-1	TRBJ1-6	TGTGCCAGCAGTGTAGAGACACTTTCCTCACCCCTCCACTTT	CASSVETLSSPLHF